A single sample gave rise to the 22 T cell receptor beta chains below, sequenced in a study of blood T cell repertoires in COVID-19. Clones were read by immunoSEQ multiplex PCR, and TCRdb kept only the in-frame ones, dropping some. The data contain 250,000 to 300,000 clones, about nine tenths of them singletons. The sequenced material came from peripheral blood. The receptors derive from a woman in her sixties with acute or convalescent COVID-19.

This chain's CDR3 is CASSFIPNPPGEQYF. In DNA form, the CDR3 reads TGTGCCAGCAGCTTCATACCCAACCCCCCGGGCGAGCAGTACTTC. V and J are TRBV7-2 and TRBJ2-7; the D is unclear. Trimming left V 3 bases short and J 6 bases short, with 18 bases between. The CDR3 covers 15 residues. Germline CDR1 reads SGHTA; CDR2 reads FQGNSA.

The V call is TRBV5-1, the J call TRBJ2-1; D possibly corresponds to TRBD2 (6 bases). Germline CDR1 and CDR2: SGHRS and YFSETQ. The V end lost 2 bases, the J end lost 15 bases, and 15 bases lay between the germline ends. There are 12 residues in the CDR3. This chain's CDR3 is CASSFSRDSAFF. The DNA for the CDR3 is TGCGCCAGCAGCTTTTCCCGGGACTCTGCGTTCTTC. Based on the CDR3 plus reference TRBV5-1 and TRBJ2-1, the full variable domain is KAGVTQTPRYLIKTRGQQVTLSCSPISGHRSVSWYQQTPGQGLQFLFEYFSETQRNKGNFPGRFSGRQFSNSRSEMNVSTLELGDSALYLCASSFSRDSAFFGPGTRLTVL.

The chain couples TRBV29-1 to TRBJ1-6; no reliable D call. Germline-derived CDR1 and CDR2 are SQVTM and ANQGSEA. Trimming removed 6 bases from V and 0 bases from J, with 6 bases in between. The CDR3 is 13 residues long. The chain's CDR3 is CSVRSSYNSPLHF. The DNA of the CDR3 is TGCAGCGTGAGGAGCTCCTATAATTCACCCCTCCACTTT.

This clone was counted once. The gene calls are TRBV6-5 and TRBJ2-7, with a weak D call TRBD2 (6 bases). In germline, CDR1 is MNHEY, CDR2 SVGAGI. This CDR3 has 16 amino acids. Trimming shortened V by 2 bases and J by 2 bases, and 16 bases separated the two germline ends. CDR3 region: CASSYPRRDGTYEQYF. DNA of the CDR3: TGTGCCAGCAGTTACCCAAGGAGGGACGGAACCTACGAGCAGTACTTC.

The gene calls are TRBV29-1 and TRBJ1-5; D uncertain. The CDR3 runs 13 residues. The germline gives CDR1 SQVTM, CDR2 ANQGSEA. Trimming shortened V by 1 base and J by 3 bases, and 7 bases separated the two germline ends. The CDR3 sequence is CSVEGGNNQPQHF. CDR3 bases: TGCAGCGTTGAAGGAGGGAACAATCAGCCCCAGCATTTT. Full variable domain (outside the CDR3, taken from reference TRBV29-1 and TRBJ1-5): SAVISQKPSRDICQRGTSLTIQCQVDSQVTMMFWYRQQPGQSLTLIATANQGSEATYESGFVIDKFPISRPNLTFSTLTVSNMSPEDSSIYLCSVEGGNNQPQHFGDGTRLSIL.

The chain has TRBV6-2 or TRBV6-3 and TRBJ2-1; 12 bases agree with TRBD2. The CDR3 covers 16 residues. Germline loops: CDR1 MNHEY, CDR2 SVGEGT. The junction had 9 bases not matched to a gene; V was cut back by 5 bases and J by 7 bases. The CDR3 protein is CASSTPWTSGTNEQFF. In nucleotides, the CDR3 is TGTGCCAGCAGTACCCCCTGGACTAGCGGGACGAATGAGCAGTTCTTC.

The chain couples TRBV9 to TRBJ2-7, with 12 bases identical to TRBD1. Germline CDR1 reads SGDLS; CDR2 reads YYNGEE. This CDR3 contains 17 residues. Trimming at V came to 0 bases and at J to 4 bases, leaving 8 bases not matched to a gene. DNA of the CDR3: TGTGCCAGCAGCGTAGGACCAACGGGACAGGGGGCTTACGAGCAGTACTTC. This gives the protein CASSVGPTGQGAYEQYF.

The V gene is TRBV6-5, the J gene TRBJ2-5, with 10 bases that match TRBD2. This CDR3 contains 15 residues. Germline assignment: CDR1 MNHEY and CDR2 SVGAGI. After removal of 2 bases from V and 2 bases from J, the junction contained 2 bases not matched to a gene. The CDR3 sequence: CASSYQAGGQETQYF. CDR3 DNA sequence: TGTGCCAGCAGTTACCAAGCGGGGGGGCAAGAGACCCAGTACTTC.

The chain links TRBV4-1 to TRBJ1-2, with TRBD1 matching 8 bases. J lost 8 bases, V lost 4 bases, and 6 bases had no gene match. Germline CDR1 is MGHRA and CDR2 is YSYEKL. The CDR3 length is 13 residues. As DNA, the CDR3 is TGCGCCAGCAGCCCAGGGGGCGCGGCGGGCTACACCTTC. Encoded protein: CASSPGGAAGYTF.

On this clone: Other DNA sequences within the sample encode an identical CDR3. The chain links TRBV28 to TRBJ2-7, with 10 bases lining up with TRBD1. The CDR3 length is 14 residues. V lost 6 bases to trimming and J lost 1 base; unmatched junction nucleotides: 3. The V gene's germline CDR1 is MDHEN and CDR2 SYDVKM. DNA for the CDR3: TGTGCCAGCAGGCGGACAGGGGGTTCCTACGAGCAGTACTTC. It translates to CASRRTGGSYEQYF.

V gene TRBV6-5 combines with J gene TRBJ1-2; the match to TRBD1 covers 7 bases. The CDR3 length is 14 residues. The ends lost 6 bases at V and 2 bases at J; junction bases unmatched: 6. The germline gives CDR1 MNHEY, CDR2 SVGAGI. The CDR3 loop reads CASSATGSNYGYTF. CDR3 nucleotide sequence: TGTGCCAGCAGCGCGACAGGGTCGAACTATGGCTACACCTTC.

In DNA form, the CDR3 reads TGTGCCAGCAGTTACCGCGGGGCCAACTCTGGAAACACCATATATTTT. It specifies CASSYRGANSGNTIYF. The chain is built from TRBV6-5 and TRBJ1-3; D might be TRBD1 (5 bases). In germline, CDR1 is MNHEY, CDR2 SVGAGI. This CDR3 spans 16 amino acids. Trimming took 2 bases from V and 0 from J, leaving 11 bases between them.

The V gene is TRBV14, the J gene TRBJ1-5, with 7 bases matching TRBD1. Germline loops: CDR1 SGHDN, CDR2 FVKESK. The CDR3 length is 19 residues. With V trimmed by 0 bases and J by 11 bases, 22 bases remained unmatched. The CDR3 loop is CASSQDPVNRGLCFWAQHF. For the CDR3, the DNA is TGTGCCAGCAGCCAAGATCCGGTTAACAGGGGTCTATGTTTCTGGGCCCAGCATTTT.

This clone was detected only a few times. This rearrangement joins TRBV6-6 to TRBJ2-7, with unresolved D. The CDR3 runs 14 residues. Germline CDR1 is MNHNY and CDR2 is SVGAGI (reference sequence). Trimming removed 4 bases at V and 1 base at J, with 11 bases between. This CDR3 is CASSSRDISYEQYF. CDR3 sequence (DNA): TGTGCCAGCAGTTCCCGCGACATATCCTACGAGCAGTACTTC.

The V gene is TRBV28, the J gene TRBJ1-6; 7 nucleotides match TRBD1. CDR1 MDHEN and CDR2 SYDVKM come from the germline V gene. The junction had 6 bases not matched to a gene; V was cut back by 3 bases and J by 7 bases. This CDR3 is 15 amino acids long. The CDR3 region has the DNA TGTGCCAGCAGTTTGACAGGGTGGGGGAATTCACCCCTCCACTTT. Translating gives CASSLTGWGNSPLHF.

The V call is TRBV28, the J call TRBJ1-5; perhaps TRBD1 as D (5 bases). Germline loops: CDR1 MDHEN, CDR2 SYDVKM. The CDR3 is made up of 16 amino acids. V was shortened by 6 bases and J by 3 bases, with 18 bases between the two germline ends. The CDR3 region has the DNA TGTGCCAGCAGGGGGGGGGAAGGTCGAACCAATCAGCCCCAGCATTTT. Translating gives CASRGGEGRTNQPQHF.

V usage is TRBV6-2 or TRBV6-3 and J usage is TRBJ2-3; 7 bases are a match to TRBD2. Losses at the gene ends were 0 bases for V and 1 base for J; bases not matched to a gene: 1. CDR1 is MNHEY and CDR2 is SVGEGT in the germline V gene. This CDR3 has 15 amino acids. CDR3 nucleotides: TGTGCCAGCAGTTACTCCCTAGCGGGCACAGATACGCAGTATTTT. This translates into CASSYSLAGTDTQYF.

The chain is built from TRBV18 and TRBJ2-7; 8 nucleotides line up with TRBD1. V gave up 6 bases and J gave up 2 bases; unmatched junction bases: 12. CDR1 is KGHSH and CDR2 is LQKENI in the germline V gene. CDR3 size: 16 residues. CDR3: CASSYLPGQVTYEQYF. The CDR3 coding sequence is TGTGCCAGCTCGTACTTACCGGGACAGGTCACCTACGAGCAGTACTTC.

V gene TRBV9 combines with J gene TRBJ2-7, with a tentative D call TRBD1 (6 bases). Germline loops: CDR1 SGDLS, CDR2 YYNGEE. V lost 4 bases, J lost 0 bases, and 14 bases lay in between. The CDR3 runs 15 residues. CDR3 coding DNA: TGTGCCAGCAGCCCAAACACAGGGAGCTCCTACGAGCAGTACTTC. This codes for CASSPNTGSSYEQYF.

The chain carries TRBV28 and TRBJ1-1; maybe TRBD1 (5 bases). The germline V gene has CDR1 MDHEN and CDR2 SYDVKM. The germline V and J ends were trimmed by 8 bases and 7 bases, with 20 bases remaining between them. CDR3 length: 14 residues. In DNA, the CDR3 is TGTGCCAGCGGCCCGGGGGGAACCCATCTTGAAGCTTTCTTT. Its protein product is CASGPGGTHLEAFF. The whole variable domain, filled in from reference TRBV28 and TRBJ1-1, reads DVKVTQSSRYLVKRTGEKVFLECVQDMDHENMFWYRQDPGLGLRLIYFSYDVKMKEKGDIPEGYSVSREKKERFSLILESASTNQTSMYLCASGPGGTHLEAFFGQGTRLTVV.

This sequence joins TRBV6-6 and TRBJ2-7; TRBD2 matches 8 bases. The CDR3 is 14 amino acids. Trimming removed 6 bases from V and 3 bases from J; junction bases left unmatched: 7. Looked up from germline, CDR1 is MNHNY and CDR2 is SVGAGI (reference sequence). The DNA of the CDR3 is TGTGCCAGCAGATCGGGAGGGAAGGGCTACGAGCAGTACTTC. Protein: CASRSGGKGYEQYF.

This chain links TRBV7-2 with TRBJ2-2, with 7 bases matching TRBD2. There are 13 residues in the CDR3. V dropped 4 bases and J dropped 4; count of bases not matched to a gene: 0. The germline gives CDR1 SGHTA, CDR2 FQGNSA. The CDR3, as DNA: TGTGCCAGCAGCTGGGGGGGCACCGGGGAGCTGTTTTTT. Encoded protein: CASSWGGTGELFF. Combining the CDR3 with reference TRBV7-2 and TRBJ2-2 gives the whole variable domain GAGVSQSPSNKVTEKGKDVELRCDPISGHTALYWYRQSLGQGLEFLIYFQGNSAPDKSGLPSDRFSAERTGGSVSTLTIQRTQQEDSAVYLCASSWGGTGELFFGEGSRLTVL.